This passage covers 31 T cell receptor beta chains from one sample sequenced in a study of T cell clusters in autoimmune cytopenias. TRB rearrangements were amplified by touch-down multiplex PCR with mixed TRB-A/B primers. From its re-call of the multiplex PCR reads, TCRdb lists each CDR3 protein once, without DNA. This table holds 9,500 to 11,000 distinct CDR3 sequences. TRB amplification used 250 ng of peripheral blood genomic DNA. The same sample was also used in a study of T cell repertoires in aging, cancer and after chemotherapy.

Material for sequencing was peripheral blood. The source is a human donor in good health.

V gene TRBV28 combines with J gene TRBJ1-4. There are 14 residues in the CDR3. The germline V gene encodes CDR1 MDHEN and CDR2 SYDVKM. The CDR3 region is CASSSMVPDEKLFF.

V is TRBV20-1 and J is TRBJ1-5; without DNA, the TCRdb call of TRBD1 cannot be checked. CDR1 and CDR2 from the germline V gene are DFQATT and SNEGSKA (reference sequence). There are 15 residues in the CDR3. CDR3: CSAINRGDSNQPQHF.

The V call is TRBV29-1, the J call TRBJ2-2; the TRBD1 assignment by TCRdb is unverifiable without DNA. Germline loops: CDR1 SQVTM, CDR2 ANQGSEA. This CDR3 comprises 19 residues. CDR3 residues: CSVEVDVGGQGGFTGELFF.

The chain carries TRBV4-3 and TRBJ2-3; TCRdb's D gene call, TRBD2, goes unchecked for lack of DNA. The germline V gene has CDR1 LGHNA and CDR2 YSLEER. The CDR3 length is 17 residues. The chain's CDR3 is CASSPRLAGGLSDTQYF.

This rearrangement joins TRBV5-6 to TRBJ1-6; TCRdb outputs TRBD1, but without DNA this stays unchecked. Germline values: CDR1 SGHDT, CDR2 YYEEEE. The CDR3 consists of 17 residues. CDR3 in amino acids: CASSPGQGADLNSPLHF.

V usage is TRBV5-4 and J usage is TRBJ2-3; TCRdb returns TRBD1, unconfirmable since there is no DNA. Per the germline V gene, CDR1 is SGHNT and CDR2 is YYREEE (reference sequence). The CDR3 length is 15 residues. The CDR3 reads CASSSSGTGGDTQYF.

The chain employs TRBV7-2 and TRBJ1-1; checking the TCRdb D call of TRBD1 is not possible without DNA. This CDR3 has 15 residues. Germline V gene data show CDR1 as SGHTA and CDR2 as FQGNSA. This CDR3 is CASDRGGLMRTEAFF.

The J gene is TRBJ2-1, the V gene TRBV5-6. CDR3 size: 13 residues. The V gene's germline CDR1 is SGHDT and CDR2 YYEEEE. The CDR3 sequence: CASSLAQYNEQFF.

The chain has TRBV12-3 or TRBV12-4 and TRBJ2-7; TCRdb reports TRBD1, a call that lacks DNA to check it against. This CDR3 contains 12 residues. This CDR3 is CASSLQGYEQYF.

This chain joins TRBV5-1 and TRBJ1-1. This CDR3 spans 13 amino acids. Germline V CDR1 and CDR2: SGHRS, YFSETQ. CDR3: CASSLEYNTEAFF. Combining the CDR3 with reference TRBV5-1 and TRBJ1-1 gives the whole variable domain KAGVTQTPRYLIKTRGQQVTLSCSPISGHRSVSWYQQTPGQGLQFLFEYFSETQRNKGNFPGRFSGRQFSNSRSEMNVSTLELGDSALYLCASSLEYNTEAFFGQGTRLTVV.

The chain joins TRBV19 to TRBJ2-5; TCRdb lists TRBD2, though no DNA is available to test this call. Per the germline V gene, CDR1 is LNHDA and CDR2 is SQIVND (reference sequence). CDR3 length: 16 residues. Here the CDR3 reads CASSILTSGGGETQYF.

The CDR3 protein is CASTGGDQPQHF. This chain joins TRBV19 and TRBJ1-5; TCRdb's assignment of TRBD1 cannot be checked, as there is no DNA. The CDR3 is 12 amino acids. Germline assignment: CDR1 LNHDA and CDR2 SQIVND (reference sequence).

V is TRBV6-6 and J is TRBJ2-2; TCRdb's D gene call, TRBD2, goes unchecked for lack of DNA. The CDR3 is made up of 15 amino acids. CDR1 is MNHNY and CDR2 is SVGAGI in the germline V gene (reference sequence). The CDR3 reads CASIGALTDTGELFF.

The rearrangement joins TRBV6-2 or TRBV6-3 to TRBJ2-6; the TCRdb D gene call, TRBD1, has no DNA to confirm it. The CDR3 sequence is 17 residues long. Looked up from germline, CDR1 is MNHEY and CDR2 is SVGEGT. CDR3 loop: CASRSTTGRSGANVLTF.

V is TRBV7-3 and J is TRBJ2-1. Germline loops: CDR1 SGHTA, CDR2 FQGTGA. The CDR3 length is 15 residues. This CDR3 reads CASSPNRDSYNEQFF.

CDR3 sequence: CSAPPQGSGTDTQYF. The chain has TRBV20-1 and TRBJ2-3; TCRdb selects TRBD1, and the lack of DNA leaves this call unchecked. Germline V gene data show CDR1 as DFQATT and CDR2 as SNEGSKA (reference sequence). This CDR3 is 15 amino acids long.

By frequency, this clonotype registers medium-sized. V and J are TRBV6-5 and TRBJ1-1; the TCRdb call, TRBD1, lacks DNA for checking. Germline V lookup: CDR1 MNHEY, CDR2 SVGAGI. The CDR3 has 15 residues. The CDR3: CASSLWDGSSREAFF.

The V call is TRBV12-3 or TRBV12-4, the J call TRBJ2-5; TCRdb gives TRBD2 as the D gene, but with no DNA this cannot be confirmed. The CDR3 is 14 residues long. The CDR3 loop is CASSTGLAEETQYF.

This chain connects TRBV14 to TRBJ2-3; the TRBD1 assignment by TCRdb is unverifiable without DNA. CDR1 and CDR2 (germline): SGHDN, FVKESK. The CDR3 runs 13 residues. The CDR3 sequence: CASSQVRRGPQYF.

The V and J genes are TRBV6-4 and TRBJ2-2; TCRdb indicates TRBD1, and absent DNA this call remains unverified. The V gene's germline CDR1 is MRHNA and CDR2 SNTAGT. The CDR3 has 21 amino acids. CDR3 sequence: CASSVYLWTGDLQLSTGELFF.

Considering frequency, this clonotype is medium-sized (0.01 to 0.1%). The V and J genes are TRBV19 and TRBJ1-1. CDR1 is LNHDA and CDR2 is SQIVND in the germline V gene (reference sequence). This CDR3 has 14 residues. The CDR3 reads CASSMDRTHTEAFF.

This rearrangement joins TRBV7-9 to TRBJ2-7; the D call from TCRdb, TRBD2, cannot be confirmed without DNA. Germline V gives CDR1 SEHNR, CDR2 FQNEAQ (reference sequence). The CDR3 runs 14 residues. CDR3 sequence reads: CASAPSGGAYEQYF.

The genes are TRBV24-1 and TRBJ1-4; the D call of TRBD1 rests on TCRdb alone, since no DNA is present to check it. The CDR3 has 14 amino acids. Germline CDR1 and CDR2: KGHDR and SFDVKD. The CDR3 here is CATSESGTDEKLFF.

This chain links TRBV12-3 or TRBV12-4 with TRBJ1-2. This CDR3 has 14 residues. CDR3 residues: CASSPQSQLIGYTF.

CDR3 amino acids: CASSSGLAGGYDEQFF. The chain carries TRBV5-5 and TRBJ2-1; with no DNA, the TCRdb D assignment of TRBD2 cannot be verified. CDR1 SGHKS and CDR2 YYEKEE come from the germline V gene (reference sequence). This CDR3 region has 16 residues.

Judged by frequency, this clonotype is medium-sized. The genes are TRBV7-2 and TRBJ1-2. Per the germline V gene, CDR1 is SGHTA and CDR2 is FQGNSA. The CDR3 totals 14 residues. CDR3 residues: CASSYDSRSDGYTF.

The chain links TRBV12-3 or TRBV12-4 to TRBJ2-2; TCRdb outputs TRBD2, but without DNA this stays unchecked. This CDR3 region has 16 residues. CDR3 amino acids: CASSLMTSGNTGELFF.

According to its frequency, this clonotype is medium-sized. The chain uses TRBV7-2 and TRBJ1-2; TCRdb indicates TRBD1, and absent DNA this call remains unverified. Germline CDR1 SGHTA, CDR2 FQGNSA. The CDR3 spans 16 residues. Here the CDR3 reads CASSLESGRLHYGYTF.

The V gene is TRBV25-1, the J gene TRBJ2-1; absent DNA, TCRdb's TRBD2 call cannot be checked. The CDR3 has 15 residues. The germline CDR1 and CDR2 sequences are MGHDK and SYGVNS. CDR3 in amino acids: CASRISGGSYNEQFF.

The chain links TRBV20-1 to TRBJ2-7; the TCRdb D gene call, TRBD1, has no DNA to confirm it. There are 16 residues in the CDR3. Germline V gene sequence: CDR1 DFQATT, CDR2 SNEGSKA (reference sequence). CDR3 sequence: CSAKRSGTRDSYEQYF.

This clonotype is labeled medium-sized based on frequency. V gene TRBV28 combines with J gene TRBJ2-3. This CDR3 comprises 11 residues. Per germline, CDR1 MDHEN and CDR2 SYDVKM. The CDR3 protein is CASSFLDTQYF.